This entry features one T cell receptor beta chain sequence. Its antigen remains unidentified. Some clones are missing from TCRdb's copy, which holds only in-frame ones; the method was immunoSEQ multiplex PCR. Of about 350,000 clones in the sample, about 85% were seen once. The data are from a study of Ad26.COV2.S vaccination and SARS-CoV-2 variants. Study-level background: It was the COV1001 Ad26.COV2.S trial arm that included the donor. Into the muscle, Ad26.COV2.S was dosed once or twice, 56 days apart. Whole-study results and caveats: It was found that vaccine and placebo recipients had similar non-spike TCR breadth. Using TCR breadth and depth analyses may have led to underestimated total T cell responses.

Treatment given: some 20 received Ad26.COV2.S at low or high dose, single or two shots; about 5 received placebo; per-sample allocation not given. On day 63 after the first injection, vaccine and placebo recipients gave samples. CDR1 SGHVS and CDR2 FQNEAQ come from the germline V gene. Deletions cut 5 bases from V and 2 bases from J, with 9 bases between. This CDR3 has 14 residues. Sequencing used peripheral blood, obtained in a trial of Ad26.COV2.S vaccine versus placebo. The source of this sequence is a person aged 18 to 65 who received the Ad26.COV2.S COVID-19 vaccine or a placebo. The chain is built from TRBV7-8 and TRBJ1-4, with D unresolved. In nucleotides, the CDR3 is TGTGCCAGCAGCAAGGTGGACACTAATGAAAAACTGTTTTTT. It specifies CASSKVDTNEKLFF. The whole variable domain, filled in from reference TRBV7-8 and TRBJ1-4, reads GAGVSQSPRYKVAKRGQDVALRCDPISGHVSLFWYQQALGQGPEFLTYFQNEAQLDKSGLPSDRFFAERPEGSVSTLKIQRTQQEDSAVYLCASSKVDTNEKLFFGSGTQLSVL.